This T cell receptor (beta chain) was profiled in a study of T-cell reconstitution after alpha-beta-depleted transplantation in children. Unique molecular identifiers were incorporated when the TCRbeta library was constructed. TCRdb recomputed calls from the PCR reads with MiXCR, one row per CDR3 protein. The sample holds 670,000 or so distinct CDR3 sequences, around 12% seen once. This clonotype was recorded at least ten times. This TCR derives from a girl aged 2-9 years with congenital amegakaryocytic thrombocytopenia, due to receive a stem cell transplant. This specimen consisted of PBMCs, obtained before TCRalphabeta/CD19-depleted stem cell transplant.

The CDR3 here is CASTTGTSGYTGELFF. CDR3 DNA sequence: TGCGCCAGTACCACCGGGACTAGCGGTTACACCGGGGAGCTGTTTTTT. The chain links TRBV5-1 to TRBJ2-2; the match to TRBD2 covers 11 bases. This CDR3 has 16 amino acids. Trimming took 8 bases from V and 3 from J; bases not matched to a gene: 9. The V gene's germline CDR1 is SGHRS and CDR2 YFSETQ.